This T cell receptor (beta chain) was observed in a study of CD8+CD57+ T cells in acquired aplastic anemia. About the research overall: The DNA of sorted CD4+ and CD8+ cells averaged approximately 2.9 ug.

This clonotype was observed at least ten times. The antigen is unknown. TCR beta VDJ and CDR3 were profiled, and genomic DNA was the template. TCRdb itself ran the reads through MiXCR, one entry per CDR3 protein. Of around 400,000 distinct CDR3 sequences listed, 65% to 80% are singletons. Study results and limitations: Comparison of patients with controls identified 25 to 30 shared CD8+ CDR3 sequences.

V shed 3 bases and J shed 4 bases, with 9 bases lying between them. CDR3 length: 14 amino acids. Sample: sorted CD4+, CD8+, or CD8+CD57+ T cells (not recorded which) from PBMCs. This receptor was obtained from a human donor in good health, serving as a control. The chain combines TRBV12-3 or TRBV12-4 with TRBJ1-4; no reliable D call. The CDR3 bases are TGTGCCAGCAGTTTCAAAATGCTTAATGAAAAACTGTTTTTT. It specifies CASSFKMLNEKLFF.